This paragraph covers one T cell receptor (beta chain) sequence. This clonotype was counted many times. Its antigen has not been determined. Within one base of it there is no much larger clone, and no base qualities were kept. The CDR3, from cysteine to phenylalanine, totals 12 residues. Left in the record is the CDR3 DNA by itself, 36 bases read in frame from the first base. Between the V and J ends, shortened by 6 bases and 7 bases respectively, the junction contains 12 bases. The germline V gene yields ENHRY for CDR1 and SYGVKD for CDR2. Libraries were prepared through PCR. The sample was run on an Illumina HiSeq 2500. Molecular barcoding was employed in the preparation of TCR libraries, with unique molecular identifiers being used to normalize TCRbeta repertoire quantification. Using fastp trimming at Q25 and MiXCR clonotype assembly, TCRdb reanalyzed the public sequencing data and kept in-frame beta chains. Every distinct CDR3 protein forms one entry, paired with its most common genes and DNA. The table for this sample lists 670,000 or so distinct CDR3 sequences; 13% of them were counted only once. The top ten clonotypes cover around 0.79% of the sample.

This specimen comes from a study of T-cell reconstitution after alpha-beta-depleted transplantation in children (dated by TCRdb to the mid-2010s). Background on the whole study: Using TCR repertoire profiling, the study quantitatively followed how T-cell immune reconstitution unfolded in children after TCRalphabeta/CD19-depleted allogeneic hematopoietic cell transplantation. Study-wide findings and limitations: About two months after transplant, the apparently early recovery of alphabetaT-cell counts reportedly depended on just several hundred clones that had expanded rapidly and came from non-depleted graft cells. In some patients, the high TCRbeta diversity seen at day 60 was put down to recipient T cells and intrathymic progenitors that had survived conditioning. Hyperexpanded clone frequencies declined over subsequent months; after one year, T-cell counts and TCRbeta diversity were mostly attributed to newly produced T cells.

The meaning of the sample's treatment or condition label: allogeneic hematopoietic cell transplantation with graft depleted of TCRalphabeta T cells and CD19 B cells. TCRalphabeta/CD19-depleted allogeneic hematopoietic cell grafts were given to the transplant recipients, all of whom were children. The sample was PBMCs, taken before TCRalphabeta/CD19-depleted stem cell transplant. The V gene is TRBV10-3 and the J gene is TRBJ1-1; a confident D gene designation cannot be given. The receptor was isolated from a girl aged 2-10 years with congenital amegakaryocytic thrombocytopenia, due to receive a stem cell transplant. This receptor carries the CDR3 CAISPVGIEAFF. The DNA sequence is TGTGCCATCAGCCCCGTCGGGATTGAAGCTTTCTTT.